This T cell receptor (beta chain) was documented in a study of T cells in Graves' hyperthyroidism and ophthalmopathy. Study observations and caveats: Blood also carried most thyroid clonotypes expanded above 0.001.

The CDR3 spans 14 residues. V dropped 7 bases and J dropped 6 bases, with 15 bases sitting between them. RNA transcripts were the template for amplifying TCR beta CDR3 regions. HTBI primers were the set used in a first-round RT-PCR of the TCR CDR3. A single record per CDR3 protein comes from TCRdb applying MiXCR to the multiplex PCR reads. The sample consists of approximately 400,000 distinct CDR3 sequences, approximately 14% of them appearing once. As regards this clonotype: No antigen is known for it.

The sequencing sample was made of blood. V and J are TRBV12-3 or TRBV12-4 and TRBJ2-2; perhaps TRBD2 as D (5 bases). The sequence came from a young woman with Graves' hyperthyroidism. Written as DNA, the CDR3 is TGTGCCAGCAAGGAGAGGGAGTTGCCCGGGGAGCTGTTTTTT. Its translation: CASKERELPGELFF.